This T cell receptor (beta chain) stems from a study of long-term antiretroviral therapy in people with HIV (dated by TCRdb to between 2021 and 2022). General notes on the study: Collection of the earliest samples took place about a decade ahead of the 2015 WHO recommendation for immediate ART, at a time when ART was typically delayed until CD4 counts fell. Among the 30 or so participants with HIV, around 10 were female. This retrospective serial study examined whether starting ART and sustained HIV suppression were associated with changes in the composition and diversity of the TRB repertoire in peripheral blood. From some 27 adults with confirmed HIV infection, the cohort provided 150 to 200 cryopreserved PBMC samples, gathered serially across a mean of approximately six years (range 1-12). Test extractions of a monoclonal T-cell line alongside 33 polyclonal samples showed no cross-contamination during QIAcube processing. Points the paper makes about the study in general: Expanded TRB clones identified before ART initiation dominated the repertoire across all time points, though the dominance fluctuated and decreased in many PLHIV after ART. Because pre-ART samples had limited cell numbers, profiling was done on unsorted PBMC rather than on sorted CD4+ and CD8+ T cells. No data were available on ART adherence, viral resistance or therapy changes, limiting inferences about post-ART repertoire changes. Since PBMC availability was limited, sequencing covered only the TCR beta chain, with no alpha chain pairing. Starting ART was linked to a significant rise in TRB diversity, yet even after long-term ART the diversity remained significantly lower than in transplant donor controls. Narrower CDR3 length ranges were observed in HIV repertoires than in controls, and an antigen-experienced repertoire with only a slight naive shift after ART was suggested by the network structure. The samples span the years 2004 to 2017, and the ART regimens used may be less effective than current regimens.

The immunoSEQ hsTCRB v3.0 assay was used at survey level resolution for TRB variable region sequencing. The target sequencing depth for TRB was roughly 40,000-50,000 T-cell genomes per sample. Pooled TRB libraries were sequenced on an Illumina MiSeq with a v3 150-cycle kit. The original methods were these. Repertoire analysis was run in R within a reproducible Nextflow workflow that covered QC, data transformation and analysis. LymphoSeq2, an R package for exploring AIRR-Seq data, was used to implement the custom analyses. A handful of samples yielding fewer than 5000 total TRB sequences were excluded, leaving about 190 analyzed HIV repertoires. Of the roughly 180 retained HIV repertoires, about 60 were collected before and 120 to 130 after ART initiation. Repertoires were downsampled to 5000 TRB nucleotide sequences, and summary statistics were averaged over 100 downsampling iterations. The analysis kept only TRB sequences whose CDR3 regions were at least seven amino acids long. A Shannon entropy-derived clonality score and the Gini coefficient were used to measure diversity. In repertoire networks, the top 5000 CDR3 amino acid sequences were linked whenever an edit distance of one separated two sequences. For TRB CDR3 amino acid sequences, GLIPH2 was used to predict antigen specificity groups and MHC restriction. Known CMV, EBV, HIV or tissue antigen associations were flagged by matching CDR3 amino acid sequences against VDJdb and McPAS-TCR. Pre-ART, post-ART and control groups were compared with Wilcoxon signed-rank tests and Holm-Bonferroni correction. TCRdb retrieved this table from immuneACCESS and kept in-frame rearrangements only. Not all clones are present; in checked studies, unresolved V genes account for under half, and no reason is known for the remainder. V and J calls and clone size are as listed in that table; D and trimming were resolved from the DNA. This sample comprises about 18,000 clones, approximately 81% of them detected only once. 12% to 15% of the sample belongs to the ten largest clones.

Participants were included only if at least one PBMC sample before ART initiation and at least two post-ART samples were available. Every participant with HIV received treatment in the United States of America. Before DNA extraction, cryopreserved samples containing about 0.95-10 million PBMC were thawed and washed. At the time of the earliest PBMC sample for each participant with HIV, ages ranged from 23 to 54 years. PBMC samples from each participant spanned 1-4 timepoints before ART initiation and 2-8 timepoints after ART initiation, with a median of 7 samples. For every participant, serial HIV viral load, CD4+ T-cell count, ART history and demographic data were obtained. A Qiagen kit on a QIAcube was used to extract genomic DNA from unsorted PBMC, with samples processed in batches of 12. Note on this clone: The clone's antigen remains unknown. Base qualities are missing; no much larger clone stands one base away.

The receptor was derived from a woman aged 45 to 65 with HIV. The input for sequencing was unsorted PBMCs, taken 0.3 years after starting antiretroviral therapy.

The CDR3 here reads CASSFTSSNEQFF. The bases are TGTGCCAGCAGCTTCACCAGCAGTAATGAGCAGTTCTTC. The chain employs TRBV11-2 and TRBJ2-1, with the D gene uncertain. The CDR3 goes from the cysteine to the phenylalanine over 13 residues. Only CDR3 DNA remains: 39 bases, in frame from the first base. CDR1 and CDR2, per the germline V gene, are SGHAT and FQNNGV. At the junction V is shortened by 3 bases and J by 7 bases, with 10 bases in between.